The source of this T cell receptor beta chain is a study of shared clonotypes between healthy human individuals. This CDR3 is built from 16 residues. V shed 4 bases and J 4 bases; nucleotides not matched to a gene: 7. Germline CDR1 is MNHEY and CDR2 is SVGAGI. Note on this clone: Antigen specificity is unknown.

Study findings and constraints: The study's rarefaction showed incomplete sorted-subset sequencing despite large depth.

Once extracted for a subset, genomic DNA was divided evenly among several immunoSEQ plates. The method was immunoSEQ multiplex PCR; TCRdb's version includes in-frame clones alone and lacks a portion of them. The table shows about 2.4 million clones, with roughly 92% occurring only once. V usage is TRBV6-5 and J usage is TRBJ1-4; the match to TRBD1 covers 9 bases. The TCR originated in a man younger than 30 in good health. Sequenced sample: naive CD4+ T cells sorted from blood. Sample subset: CD45RA+ positively selected. The CDR3 sequence: CASSSLTGGVNEKLFF. For the CDR3, the DNA is TGTGCCAGCAGTTCCCTTACAGGGGGCGTTAATGAAAAACTGTTTTTT.